This TCR beta chain comes out of a study of T cells after yellow fever vaccination. Study observations and caveats: Most primary-vaccination clones reappeared after the booster (approximately 97% CD4, about 88% CD8).

Germline V gene lookup returns CDR1 SNHLY and CDR2 FYNNEI. CDR3 length equals 13 residues. V was clipped by 2 bases and J by 9 bases, with 8 bases between them. This clonotype has ten or more counts. Its antigen remains unknown. Production of TCR cDNA was by 5'RACE template switching, which also added a universal primer site and UMIs. MiXCR, applied by TCRdb to the 5' RACE reads, yields one record per CDR3 protein. Of about 360,000 distinct CDR3 sequences detected, 6.2% appear once; the ten largest clones hold approximately 15%. The chain recombines TRBV2 with TRBJ1-6; unclear D gene. The starting material was PBMCs, obtained 5 days after the yellow fever booster vaccination. This TCR came from a young man who received the YFV17D yellow fever vaccine. CDR3 coding DNA: TGTGCCAGCAGTGAATTGAAGGTTTCACCCCTCCACTTT. Translated, it gives CASSELKVSPLHF.